A selection of T cell receptor beta chains follows, all from one sample in a study of cytomegalovirus exposure and HLA in healthy donors. Some clones are missing from TCRdb's copy, which holds only in-frame ones; the method was immunoSEQ multiplex PCR. The sample includes fewer than 200,000 clones, roughly 85% of them seen just once. The sequencing input was PBMCs. The source is a man under 40 in good health and CMV-seronegative. Each CDR3 is given with its conserved first and last residue. Fields, in order: V gene, CDR3 protein.

TRBV28,CASSPLAFSGNTIYF
TRBV29-1,CSVPSMRTGGTGELFF
TRBV27,CASRGGAGGERGEQYF
TRBV2,CASRPGGGSSYEQYF
TRBV7-2,CASIQTGTGSEQYF
TRBV18,CASSPGTGYNEQFF
TRBV7-9,CASSLPGGSPLHF
TRBV6-5,CASSFDSYTYEQYF
TRBV6-5,CASCQDTPSDTQYF
TRBV7-2,CASSLYEGLNTEAFF
TRBV10-3,CAISGGGQLNEKLFF